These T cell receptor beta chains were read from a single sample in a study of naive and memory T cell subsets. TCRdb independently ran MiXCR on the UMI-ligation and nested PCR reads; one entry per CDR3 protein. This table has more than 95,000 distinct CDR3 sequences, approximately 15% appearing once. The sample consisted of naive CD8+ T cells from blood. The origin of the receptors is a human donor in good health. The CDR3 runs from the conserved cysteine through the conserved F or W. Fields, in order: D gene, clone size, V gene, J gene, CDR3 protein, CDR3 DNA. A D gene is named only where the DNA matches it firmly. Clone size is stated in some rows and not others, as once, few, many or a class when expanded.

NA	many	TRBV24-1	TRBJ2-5	CATSSGSKETQYF	TGTGCCACCAGTAGTGGATCAAAAGAGACCCAGTACTTC
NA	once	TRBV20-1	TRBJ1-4	CSARVQGSNEKLFF	TGCAGTGCTAGAGTACAGGGCTCTAATGAAAAACTGTTTTTT
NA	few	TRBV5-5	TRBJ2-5	CASSRDIQETQYF	TGTGCCAGCAGCCGGGACATCCAAGAGACCCAGTACTTC
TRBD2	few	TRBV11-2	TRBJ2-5	CASSSGLAEETQYF	TGTGCCAGCAGCTCGGGACTAGCGGAAGAGACCCAGTACTTC
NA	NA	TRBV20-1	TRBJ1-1	CSARGPNTEAFF	TGCAGTGCTAGGGGGCCCAACACTGAAGCTTTCTTT
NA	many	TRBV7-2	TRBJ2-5	CASSLAERGQETQYF	TGTGCCAGCAGCCTTGCCGAACGGGGCCAAGAGACCCAGTACTTC
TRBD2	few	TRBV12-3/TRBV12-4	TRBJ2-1	CASSLVGLADYNEQFF	TGTGCCAGCAGTTTAGTGGGACTAGCGGATTACAATGAGCAGTTCTTC
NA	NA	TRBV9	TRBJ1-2	CASKGAYGYTF	TGTGCCAGCAAAGGGGCCTATGGCTACACCTTC
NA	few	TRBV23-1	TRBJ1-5	CVHRDHQPQHF	TGCGTTCACAGGGACCATCAGCCCCAGCATTTT
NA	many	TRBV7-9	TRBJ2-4	CASSSEASGSGAKNIQYF	TGTGCCAGCAGCTCCGAGGCGTCAGGGTCGGGTGCCAAAAACATTCAGTACTTC
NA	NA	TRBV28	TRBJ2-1	CASSLAAIYNEQFF	TGTGCCAGCAGTTTAGCGGCCATATACAATGAGCAGTTCTTC
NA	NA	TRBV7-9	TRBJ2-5	CASSPTPEDKETQYF	TGTGCCAGCAGCCCAACCCCTGAGGACAAAGAGACCCAGTACTTC
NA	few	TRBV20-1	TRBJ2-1	CSADSGVGNEQFF	TGCAGTGCTGACTCGGGGGTGGGCAATGAGCAGTTCTTC
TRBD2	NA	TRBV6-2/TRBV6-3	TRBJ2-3	CASSYSREGSTDTQYF	TGTGCCAGCAGTTACTCGCGGGAGGGAAGCACAGATACGCAGTATTTT
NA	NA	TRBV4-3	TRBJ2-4	CASSQERAEMTGRDIQYF	TGCGCCAGCAGCCAAGAACGAGCGGAAATGACAGGGAGGGACATTCAGTACTTC
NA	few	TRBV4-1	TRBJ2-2	CASSQANPGELFF	TGCGCCAGCAGCCAAGCGAATCCCGGGGAGCTGTTTTTT
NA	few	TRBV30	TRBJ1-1	CAWSYPTVRTTEAFF	TGTGCCTGGAGTTACCCGACAGTTCGCACGACTGAAGCTTTCTTT
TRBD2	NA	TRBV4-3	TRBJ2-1	CASSQGGGRNEQFF	TGCGCCAGCAGCCAAGGCGGGGGGAGGAATGAGCAGTTCTTC
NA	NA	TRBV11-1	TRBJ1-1	CASGFTANTEAFF	TGTGCCAGCGGGTTTACAGCGAACACTGAAGCTTTCTTT
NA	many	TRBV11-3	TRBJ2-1	CASSSGGHNEQFF	TGTGCCAGCAGCTCCGGGGGCCACAATGAGCAGTTCTTC
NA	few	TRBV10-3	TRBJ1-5	CAISESMADQPQHF	TGTGCCATCAGTGAGTCGATGGCTGATCAGCCCCAGCATTTT
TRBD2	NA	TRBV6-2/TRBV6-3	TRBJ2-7	CASSSLAGSSYEQYF	TGTGCCAGCAGTTCCTTAGCGGGGAGCTCCTACGAGCAGTACTTC